One T cell receptor beta chain is described in this entry. The sample belongs to a study of blood T cell repertoires in COVID-19. This study enrolled people aged about 18 to 100 from around 26 US geographic areas. The study assigned cohorts using participant-reported clinical history. Sequencing was performed with immunoSEQ multiplex PCR; in TCRdb, only in-frame clones are kept and a portion is missing. This table holds about 220,000 clones, roughly 85% found once. This CDR3 comprises 15 residues. With V trimmed by 2 bases and J by 10 bases, 8 bases remained unmatched. Per germline, CDR1 LNHDA and CDR2 SQIVND (reference sequence).

This sequence was found in a woman in her forties with acute COVID-19. This chain joins TRBV19 and TRBJ1-6, with 7 bases matching TRBD1. Sequenced sample: PBMCs or T cells enriched from blood (not recorded which). This CDR3 reads CASSISQTGYSPLHF. The CDR3 DNA sequence: TGTGCCAGTAGTATATCACAGACAGGGTACTCACCCCTCCACTTT.